This record covers a single T cell receptor (beta chain). Antigen unknown. These data come from a study of cytomegalovirus exposure and HLA in healthy donors. Study-level findings and limits: Rarity held for most TCR sequences, but there were some public TCRs that occurred in many donors.

The CDR3 sequence is 14 residues long. With 2 bases clipped from V and 5 bases from J, the junction kept 3 bases outside the gene matches. Germline CDR1 is KGHSH and CDR2 is LQKENI. Clones were read by immunoSEQ multiplex PCR, and TCRdb kept only the in-frame ones, dropping some. The repertoire holds approximately 260,000 clones, with more than 75% as singletons. The specimen sequenced was PBMCs. The sequence derives from a woman aged 30 to 39 in good health and CMV-seropositive. This sequence joins TRBV18 and TRBJ2-1, with TRBD1 matching 7 bases. DNA for the CDR3: TGTGCCAGCTCACCAGAGACAGGGCACAATGAGCAGTTCTTC. It is translated as CASSPETGHNEQFF.